This T cell receptor (beta chain) was documented in a study of tumor-infiltrating lymphocytes in oesophageal squamous cell carcinoma. The CDR3 spans 15 residues. V lost 5 bases to trimming and J lost 9 bases; unmatched junction nucleotides: 11. From germline, CDR1 is SGHTA and CDR2 FQGNSA. TCRdb re-called the PCR reads through MiXCR, storing one row per CDR3 protein. The data contain approximately 18,000 distinct CDR3 sequences, around 38% of them seen just once; the ten biggest clones take up 6.5% to 8.5%. The origin of this receptor is a male donor with esophageal squamous cell carcinoma. J is TRBJ2-1 and V is TRBV7-2, with 9 nucleotides matching TRBD2. The source material was blood. The CDR3 coding sequence is TGTGCCAGCAGCCCAGCCCCTAGCGGGATGGGTGAGCAGTTCTTC. Translation: CASSPAPSGMGEQFF. Full variable domain (outside the CDR3, taken from reference TRBV7-2 and TRBJ2-1): GAGVSQSPSNKVTEKGKDVELRCDPISGHTALYWYRQSLGQGLEFLIYFQGNSAPDKSGLPSDRFSAERTGGSVSTLTIQRTQQEDSAVYLCASSPAPSGMGEQFFGPGTRLTVL.